One sample yielded the 30 T cell receptor beta chains listed below, sequenced in a study of blood T cell repertoires in COVID-19. Libraries were prepared by immunoSEQ multiplex PCR; TCRdb keeps only in-frame clonotypes and omits some of them. Among hundreds of thousands of clones, 80% to 90% were seen once, and the ten largest hold approximately 1.5%. The sample consisted of peripheral blood. All receptors come from a woman aged 40 to 55 who had recovered from COVID-19.

V gene TRBV5-1 combines with J gene TRBJ2-5, with D tentatively TRBD1 (6 bases). This CDR3 spans 14 amino acids. V was clipped by 2 bases and J by 5 bases, with 13 bases between them. Germline values: CDR1 SGHRS, CDR2 YFSETQ. CDR3 residues: CASSLLGAGETQYF. CDR3 nucleotide sequence: TGCGCCAGCAGCTTACTGGGGGCCGGGGAGACCCAGTACTTC.

This chain links TRBV5-1 with TRBJ1-1, with D unresolved. V lost 0 bases to trimming and J lost 1 base, with 4 bases between them. Germline V gene lookup returns CDR1 SGHRS and CDR2 YFSETQ. The CDR3 contains 13 residues. CDR3 sequence: CASSLDRNTEAFF. The CDR3 DNA is TGCGCCAGCAGCTTGGACAGGAACACTGAAGCTTTCTTT.

The gene calls are TRBV2 and TRBJ2-1; 8 nucleotides align to TRBD2. This CDR3 has 15 amino acids. Trimming took 4 bases from V and 2 from J; bases not matched to a gene: 4. Per the germline V gene, CDR1 is SNHLY and CDR2 is FYNNEI. CDR3 amino acids: CASSVERGTYNEQFF. CDR3 nucleotide sequence: TGTGCCAGCAGTGTGGAGCGGGGGACCTACAATGAGCAGTTCTTC.

This clone was detected once. The CDR3 nucleotides are TGTGCCATCAGCCCGACAGGGTTGAACACCGGGGAGCTGTTTTTT. This encodes CAISPTGLNTGELFF. The chain links TRBV10-3 to TRBJ2-2; 7 bases agree with TRBD1. The CDR3 totals 15 residues. Germline V gives CDR1 ENHRY, CDR2 SYGVKD. Losses at the gene ends were 6 bases for V and 1 base for J; bases not matched to a gene: 5.

This sequence joins TRBV5-1 and TRBJ1-4; maybe TRBD1 (5 bases). Trimming shortened V by 2 bases and J by 6 bases, and 8 bases separated the two germline ends. The V gene's germline CDR1 is SGHRS and CDR2 YFSETQ. The CDR3 sequence is 13 residues long. CDR3 sequence reads: CASSFTTDEKLFF. The CDR3 coding sequence is TGCGCCAGCAGCTTCACGACAGATGAAAAACTGTTTTTT. The full variable domain, its missing parts supplied by reference TRBV5-1 and TRBJ1-4, is KAGVTQTPRYLIKTRGQQVTLSCSPISGHRSVSWYQQTPGQGLQFLFEYFSETQRNKGNFPGRFSGRQFSNSRSEMNVSTLELGDSALYLCASSFTTDEKLFFGSGTQLSVL.

The chain links TRBV6-5 to TRBJ2-2, with TRBD2 matching 8 bases. Germline loops: CDR1 MNHEY, CDR2 SVGAGI. The junction had 10 bases not matched to a gene; V was cut back by 10 bases and J by 6 bases. The length of the CDR3 is 14 residues. CDR3 sequence: CATSAGTRAGELFF. DNA of the CDR3: TGTGCCACCTCCGCCGGGACTAGGGCCGGGGAGCTGTTTTTT.

This clone appeared many times. The rearrangement joins TRBV5-4 to TRBJ1-1; D unresolved. Trimming cost V 0 bases and J 0 bases, with 9 bases left between them. The CDR3 is 15 amino acids. The germline gives CDR1 SGHNT, CDR2 YYREEE (reference sequence). As DNA, the CDR3 is TGTGCCAGCAGCTTGGGTTCTGGGCTGAACACTGAAGCTTTCTTT. This translates into CASSLGSGLNTEAFF.

The V and J genes are TRBV5-1 and TRBJ2-3; 15 bases match TRBD2. Unmatched junction bases numbered 8, after V lost 4 bases and J lost 2 bases. CDR3 length equals 18 residues. CDR1 and CDR2 from the germline V gene are SGHRS and YFSETQ. The CDR3 region has the DNA TGCGCCAGCAGCCGCCGGACTAGCGGGGGGGGTGCCACAGATACGCAGTATTTT. It yields the protein CASSRRTSGGGATDTQYF.

This chain joins TRBV4-3 and TRBJ2-1, with 9 bases matching TRBD2. The CDR3 sequence is 18 residues long. In germline, CDR1 is LGHNA, CDR2 YSLEER. V gave up 0 bases and J gave up 6 bases; unmatched junction bases: 12. As DNA, the CDR3 is TGCGCCAGCAGCCAAGATTGGGGGGGACTAGCCTCGGGCAATGAGCAGTTCTTC. This gives the protein CASSQDWGGLASGNEQFF.

The chain joins TRBV18 to TRBJ1-2; weak D call: TRBD1 (5 bases). With 3 bases removed from V and 8 bases from J, the gap between germline ends came to 13 bases. The CDR3 consists of 13 residues. The germline CDR1 and CDR2 sequences are KGHSH and LQKENI. The CDR3 protein is CASSPDRGEGYTF. CDR3 nucleotides: TGTGCCAGCTCACCGGATAGGGGCGAAGGCTACACCTTC.

The chain uses TRBV30 and TRBJ1-1; D is unresolved. V lost 1 base, J lost 1 base, and 7 bases lay in between. This CDR3 is 13 amino acids long. In germline, CDR1 is GTSNPN, CDR2 SVGIG (reference sequence). The CDR3 loop reads CAWSGNWNTEAFF. The CDR3 nucleotides are TGTGCCTGGAGTGGTAACTGGAACACTGAAGCTTTCTTT.

This clone was picked up one time. The chain couples TRBV11-3 to TRBJ2-1, with unresolved D. The germline V gene has CDR1 SGHNT and CDR2 YENEEA. The CDR3 covers 13 residues. V was clipped by 1 base and J by 10 bases, with 11 bases between them. Here the CDR3 reads CASSLAFLSEQFF. CDR3 bases: TGTGCCAGCAGCTTAGCCTTTCTATCGGAGCAGTTCTTC.

This clone has only a few counts. V is TRBV11-2 and J is TRBJ2-2; tentatively, D is TRBD1 (6 bases). Germline V gene sequence: CDR1 SGHAT, CDR2 FQNNGV. The CDR3 spans 15 residues. Trimming left V 4 bases short and J 1 base short, with 10 bases between. The CDR3 nucleotides read TGTGCCAGCAGCTCCGGGACATTGAACACCGGGGAGCTGTTTTTT. Protein sequence: CASSSGTLNTGELFF.

The gene calls are TRBV18 and TRBJ1-5; 7 bases agree with TRBD1. Per germline, CDR1 KGHSH and CDR2 LQKENI. The CDR3 length is 17 residues. The trim removed 1 base at V and 2 bases at J, leaving 8 bases unmatched. CDR3 bases: TGTGCCAGCTCACCACAGCCGACAGGGAGCGGCAATCAGCCCCAGCATTTT. The encoded protein is CASSPQPTGSGNQPQHF. The variable domain in full, completed from reference TRBV18 and TRBJ1-5, reads NAGVMQNPRHLVRRRGQEARLRCSPMKGHSHVYWYRQLPEEGLKFMVYLQKENIIDESGMPKERFSAEFPKEGPSILRIQQVVRGDSAAYFCASSPQPTGSGNQPQHFGDGTRLSIL.

This clone appeared a few times. The J gene is TRBJ2-2, the V gene TRBV4-2; tentative D call: TRBD2 (6 bases). Germline V gene data show CDR1 as LGHNA and CDR2 as YNFKEQ. V was trimmed by 5 bases and J by 7 bases, leaving 8 bases between them. The length of the CDR3 is 12 residues. The CDR3 region is CASSVGGGELFF. The DNA of the CDR3 is TGTGCCAGCAGCGTGGGGGGCGGGGAGCTGTTTTTT.

This chain's CDR3 is CSAQTGPYGYTF. The CDR3 DNA reads as TGCAGCGCCCAGACAGGGCCCTATGGCTACACCTTC. The V call is TRBV29-1, the J call TRBJ1-2; TRBD1 agrees at 7 bases. Germline loops: CDR1 SQVTM, CDR2 ANQGSEA. With V trimmed by 7 bases and J by 4 bases, 6 bases remained unmatched. This CDR3 contains 12 residues.

The chain couples TRBV6-5 to TRBJ2-7, with 12 bases fitting TRBD2. The germline gives CDR1 MNHEY, CDR2 SVGAGI. The junction had 3 bases not matched to a gene; V was cut back by 6 bases and J by 6 bases. The CDR3 extends over 13 amino acids. The CDR3 coding sequence is TGTGCCAGCAGACCTAGCGGGGGGGCCGAGCAGTACTTC. It is translated as CASRPSGGAEQYF.

This chain joins TRBV6-5 and TRBJ1-2; D ambiguous. Germline CDR1 MNHEY, CDR2 SVGAGI. V was trimmed by 2 bases and J by 5 bases, leaving 15 bases between them. CDR3 length: 15 residues. CDR3 region: CASSYPRGGFYGYTF. CDR3 nucleotide sequence: TGTGCCAGCAGTTACCCGCGGGGTGGGTTTTATGGCTACACCTTC.

The rearrangement joins TRBV6-5 to TRBJ1-2, with D perhaps matching TRBD1 (6 bases). Looked up from germline, CDR1 is MNHEY and CDR2 is SVGAGI. The CDR3 covers 13 residues. Trimming shortened V by 8 bases and J by 1 base, and 11 bases separated the two germline ends. CDR3 nucleotides: TGTGCCAGCCGGACAGACAGTAACTATGGCTACACCTTC. Translation gives CASRTDSNYGYTF.

The V and J genes are TRBV30 and TRBJ1-2; TRBD1 matches 9 bases. With 3 bases clipped from V and 7 bases from J, the junction kept 9 bases outside the gene matches. Germline assignment: CDR1 GTSNPN and CDR2 SVGIG (reference sequence). This CDR3 contains 14 residues. Written as DNA, the CDR3 is TGTGCCTGGAGAGGCGACAGGGGGTATGGTGGCTACACCTTC. Translated, it gives CAWRGDRGYGGYTF.

The chain links TRBV19 to TRBJ1-6; 7 nucleotides match TRBD1. Germline CDR1 and CDR2: LNHDA and SQIVND (reference sequence). J was trimmed by 8 bases and V by 3 bases; bases with no gene match: 4. The CDR3 has 14 amino acids. CDR3 sequence reads: CASSIRQGDSPLHF. CDR3 DNA sequence: TGTGCCAGTAGTATTAGGCAGGGGGATTCACCCCTCCACTTT.

This clone has just one count. The chain links TRBV27 to TRBJ1-5; D is undetermined. Germline CDR1 is MNHEY and CDR2 is SMNVEV (reference sequence). The CDR3 extends over 10 amino acids. The CDR3 loop is CIRSNQPQHF. CDR3 DNA sequence: TGTATACGGAGCAATCAGCCCCAGCATTTT.

This clone has only one observation. The V and J genes are TRBV4-3 and TRBJ2-2; weak D call: TRBD1 (6 bases). This CDR3 comprises 16 residues. Per the germline V gene, CDR1 is LGHNA and CDR2 is YSLEER. The V end was cut by 3 bases, the J end by 2 bases, with 13 bases between. The CDR3 reads CASSQQTGPNTGELFF. In DNA form, the CDR3 reads TGCGCCAGCAGCCAGCAAACAGGGCCAAACACCGGGGAGCTGTTTTTT.

The chain uses TRBV29-1 and TRBJ2-1; D is unclear. The CDR3 has 15 amino acids. Germline CDR1 reads SQVTM; CDR2 reads ANQGSEA. The ends were cut back, 7 bases at V and 0 bases at J, with 16 bases in the middle. The CDR3 spells CSADTDPYSYNEQFF. CDR3 in DNA: TGCAGCGCCGACACTGATCCGTACTCCTACAATGAGCAGTTCTTC.

The genes are TRBV5-6 and TRBJ1-1; D not certain. The CDR3 length is 14 residues. CDR1 is SGHDT, CDR2 YYEEEE, per germline. V gave up 7 bases and J gave up 6 bases, with 19 bases separating them. CDR3 protein: CASVPQVQSAEAFF. The CDR3 DNA reads as TGTGCCAGCGTCCCCCAGGTACAATCTGCTGAAGCTTTCTTT. Supplemented by reference TRBV5-6 and TRBJ1-1, the full variable domain reads DAGVTQSPTHLIKTRGQQVTLRCSPKSGHDTVSWYQQALGQGPQFIFQYYEEEERQRGNFPDRFSGHQFPNYSSELNVNALLLGDSALYLCASVPQVQSAEAFFGQGTRLTVV.

The CDR3 reads CASIQGLQGTDTQYF. The CDR3 DNA sequence: TGTGCCAGCATTCAGGGCCTACAGGGCACAGATACGCAGTATTTT. This chain links TRBV2 with TRBJ2-3; a possible D gene is TRBD1 (5 bases). Germline V gene data show CDR1 as SNHLY and CDR2 as FYNNEI. V was cut by 7 bases and J by 1 base, with 15 bases left in between. The CDR3 totals 15 residues.

The chain joins TRBV19 to TRBJ1-5; tentative D call: TRBD1 (5 bases). The CDR3 loop spans 19 amino acids. The germline V gene encodes CDR1 LNHDA and CDR2 SQIVND (reference sequence). Trimming cost V 5 bases and J 0 bases, with 23 bases left between them. The CDR3 sequence is CASSSPGTQPAYSNQPQHF. CDR3 in DNA: TGTGCCAGTAGTTCCCCGGGGACTCAGCCAGCATATAGCAATCAGCCCCAGCATTTT.

The genes are TRBV5-1 and TRBJ1-1, with D perhaps TRBD1 (5 bases). CDR3 size: 15 residues. CDR1 and CDR2 (germline): SGHRS, YFSETQ. V was shortened by 1 base and J by 0 bases, with 10 bases between the two germline ends. CDR3 DNA: TGCGCCAGCAGCTTGCACGGGGGTGTGAACACTGAAGCTTTCTTT. Its protein product is CASSLHGGVNTEAFF. The variable domain in full, with the rest retrieved from reference TRBV5-1 and TRBJ1-1, is KAGVTQTPRYLIKTRGQQVTLSCSPISGHRSVSWYQQTPGQGLQFLFEYFSETQRNKGNFPGRFSGRQFSNSRSEMNVSTLELGDSALYLCASSLHGGVNTEAFFGQGTRLTVV.

The chain carries TRBV5-1 and TRBJ1-6, with D hard to call. Germline assignment: CDR1 SGHRS and CDR2 YFSETQ. The CDR3 consists of 16 residues. The ends were cut back, 2 bases at V and 5 bases at J, with 14 bases in the middle. The CDR3 here is CASSFFGYPNNSPLHF. CDR3 DNA: TGCGCCAGCAGCTTCTTCGGGTACCCGAATAATTCACCCCTCCACTTT.

This chain joins TRBV6-5 and TRBJ1-2; D is unclear. Germline assignment: CDR1 MNHEY and CDR2 SVGAGI. The CDR3 runs to 14 residues. V was pared by 7 bases and J by 0 bases, with 12 bases between. The CDR3 sequence: CASIGTAPNYGYTF. The CDR3 DNA follows: TGTGCCAGCATTGGTACAGCCCCTAACTATGGCTACACCTTC.